This T cell receptor beta chain emerged from a study of patients and donors after allogeneic stem cell transplantation. TCRdb ran MiXCR on the RT-PCR reads and lists one entry per CDR3 protein. The data hold approximately 430,000 distinct CDR3 sequences, with approximately 16% observed a single time. Germline lookup yields CDR1 SGHRS and CDR2 YFSETQ. V was cut by 0 bases and J by 4 bases, with 10 bases left in between. There are 14 residues in the CDR3. There are a few counts of this clonotype. The sample comprised blood, either unsorted or a sorted T cell fraction (not recorded which). The sequence came from a human donor who was either an allogeneic HSCT recipient or a stem cell or donor lymphocyte infusion donor (not recorded which). It is not recorded whose cells these are; they may come from a transplant donor. The rearrangement joins TRBV5-1 to TRBJ1-1; perhaps TRBD1 as D (5 bases). As DNA, the CDR3 is TGCGCCAGCAGCTTGGGGGGCTGGAGCACTGAAGCTTTCTTT. Protein: CASSLGGWSTEAFF. Full variable domain (outside the CDR3, taken from reference TRBV5-1 and TRBJ1-1): KAGVTQTPRYLIKTRGQQVTLSCSPISGHRSVSWYQQTPGQGLQFLFEYFSETQRNKGNFPGRFSGRQFSNSRSEMNVSTLELGDSALYLCASSLGGWSTEAFFGQGTRLTVV.